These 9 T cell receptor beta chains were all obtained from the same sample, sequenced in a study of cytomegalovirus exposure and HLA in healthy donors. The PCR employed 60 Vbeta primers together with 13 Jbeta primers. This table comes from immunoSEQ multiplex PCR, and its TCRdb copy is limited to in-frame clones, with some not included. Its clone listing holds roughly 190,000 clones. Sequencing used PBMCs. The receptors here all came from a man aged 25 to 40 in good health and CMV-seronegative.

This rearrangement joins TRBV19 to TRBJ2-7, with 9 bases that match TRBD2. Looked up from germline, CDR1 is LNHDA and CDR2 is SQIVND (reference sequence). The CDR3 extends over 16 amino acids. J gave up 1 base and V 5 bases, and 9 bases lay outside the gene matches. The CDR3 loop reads CASSRGGLAESYEQYF. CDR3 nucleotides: TGTGCCAGTAGTCGCGGGGGACTAGCAGAATCCTACGAGCAGTACTTC.

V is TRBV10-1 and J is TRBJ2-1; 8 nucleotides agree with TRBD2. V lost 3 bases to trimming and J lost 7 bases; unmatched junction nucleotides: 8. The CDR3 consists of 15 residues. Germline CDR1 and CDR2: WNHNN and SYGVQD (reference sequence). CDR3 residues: CASSEQAGVENEQFF. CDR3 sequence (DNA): TGCGCCAGCAGTGAACAAGCGGGGGTTGAAAATGAGCAGTTCTTC.

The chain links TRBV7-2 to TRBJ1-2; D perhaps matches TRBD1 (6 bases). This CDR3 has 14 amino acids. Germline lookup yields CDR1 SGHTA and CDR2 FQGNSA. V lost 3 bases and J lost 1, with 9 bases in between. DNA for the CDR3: TGTGCCAGCAGCTTGACAGGCAATAACTATGGCTACACCTTC. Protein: CASSLTGNNYGYTF.

The CDR3 DNA reads TGTGCCAGCTCACCTCAGCCAGGGGGTGTCTACGAGCAGTACTTC. The encoded protein is CASSPQPGGVYEQYF. The chain couples TRBV18 to TRBJ2-7; 7 bases align to TRBD1. Per germline, CDR1 KGHSH and CDR2 LQKENI. V shed 3 bases and J 3 bases; nucleotides not matched to a gene: 8. CDR3 length equals 15 residues. The whole variable domain, filled in from reference TRBV18 and TRBJ2-7, reads NAGVMQNPRHLVRRRGQEARLRCSPMKGHSHVYWYRQLPEEGLKFMVYLQKENIIDESGMPKERFSAEFPKEGPSILRIQQVVRGDSAAYFCASSPQPGGVYEQYFGPGTRLTVT.

The CDR3: CAWSVVTGIGYTF. As DNA, the CDR3 is TGTGCCTGGAGTGTAGTTACGGGGATAGGCTACACCTTC. The chain has TRBV30 and TRBJ1-2, with D hard to call. CDR3 length equals 13 residues. The germline V and J ends were trimmed by 0 bases and 8 bases, with 13 bases remaining between them. CDR1 GTSNPN and CDR2 SVGIG come from the germline V gene (reference sequence).

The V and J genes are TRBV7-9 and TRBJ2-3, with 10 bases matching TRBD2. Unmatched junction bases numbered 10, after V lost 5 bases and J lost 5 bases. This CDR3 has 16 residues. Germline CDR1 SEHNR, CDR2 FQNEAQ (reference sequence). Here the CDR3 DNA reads TGTGCCAGCAGCCAACCAATAGCGGGAGGAAGAGATACGCAGTATTTT. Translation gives CASSQPIAGGRDTQYF.

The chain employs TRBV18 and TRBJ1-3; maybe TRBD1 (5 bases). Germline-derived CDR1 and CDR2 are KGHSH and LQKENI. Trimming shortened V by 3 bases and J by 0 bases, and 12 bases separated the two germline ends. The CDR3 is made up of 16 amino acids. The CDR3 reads CASSPGQLSSGNTIYF. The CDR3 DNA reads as TGTGCCAGCTCACCGGGGCAGCTTTCCTCTGGAAACACCATATATTTT.

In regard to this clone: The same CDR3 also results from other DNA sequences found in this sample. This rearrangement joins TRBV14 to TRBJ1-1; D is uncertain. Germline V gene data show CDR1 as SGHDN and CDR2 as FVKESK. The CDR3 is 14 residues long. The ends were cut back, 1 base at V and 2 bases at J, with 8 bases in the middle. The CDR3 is CASSQVAGNTEAFF. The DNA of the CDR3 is TGTGCCAGCAGCCAAGTGGCAGGTAACACTGAAGCTTTCTTT.

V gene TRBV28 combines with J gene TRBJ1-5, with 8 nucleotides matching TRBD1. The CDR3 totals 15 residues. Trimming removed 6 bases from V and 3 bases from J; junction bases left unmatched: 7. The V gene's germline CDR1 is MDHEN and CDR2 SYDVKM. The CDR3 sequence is CASRKPTGVNQPQHF. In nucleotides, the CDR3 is TGTGCCAGCAGGAAACCGACAGGGGTCAATCAGCCCCAGCATTTT.